These 18 T cell receptor beta chains originate from one sample sequenced in a study of beta chain features in type 1 diabetes. The entirety of the isolated RNA underwent reverse transcription, so expressed TCRB transcripts were sequenced. Sequencing used immunoSEQ multiplex PCR; TCRdb keeps in-frame clones, though not all of them. The sample shows around 180,000 clones, 10% to 15% of them seen only once. The sequencing sample was made of central memory CD4+ T cells from blood. These receptors were obtained from a young woman in good health.

This rearrangement joins TRBV2 to TRBJ2-3, with D maybe TRBD2 (5 bases). CDR3 length: 14 amino acids. Germline CDR1 is SNHLY and CDR2 is FYNNEI. The V and J ends lost 5 bases and 2 bases respectively, with 11 bases between them. The CDR3 bases are TGTGCCAGCAGTCCCAGCGGCTTCACAGATACGCAGTATTTT. It specifies CASSPSGFTDTQYF.

This clone turned up a few times. V usage is TRBV6-1 and J usage is TRBJ2-7; the D gene is possibly TRBD1 (6 bases). Trimming pared 6 bases from V and 6 bases from J, leaving 15 bases between. The CDR3 is 13 amino acids. Germline V gene data show CDR1 as MNHNS and CDR2 as SASEGT. In DNA, the CDR3 is TGTGCCAGCAGGGTAAGACAGGTGGCCGAGCAGTACTTC. Amino acid sequence: CASRVRQVAEQYF.

The rearrangement joins TRBV6-5 to TRBJ1-2; 9 bases fit TRBD1. The J segment lost 7 bases and the V segment lost 2 bases, leaving 5 bases of the junction unmatched. The CDR3 consists of 14 residues. Germline V gives CDR1 MNHEY, CDR2 SVGAGI. The CDR3 reads CASSYGTGGVGYTF. The CDR3 coding sequence is TGTGCCAGCAGTTACGGAACAGGGGGCGTTGGCTACACCTTC.

This clone was seen many times. The chain combines TRBV15 with TRBJ2-5; D uncertain. V lost 0 bases to trimming and J lost 5 bases, with 10 bases between them. The CDR3 length is 14 residues. Looked up from germline, CDR1 is LNHNV and CDR2 is YYDKDF (reference sequence). CDR3 loop: CATSRDIQMETQYF. The CDR3, as DNA: TGTGCCACCAGCAGAGATATACAAATGGAGACCCAGTACTTC.

The chain uses TRBV5-4 and TRBJ1-2; D not resolved. Per germline, CDR1 SGHNT and CDR2 YYREEE (reference sequence). The CDR3 runs 14 residues. V was pared by 2 bases and J by 2 bases, with 10 bases between. CDR3 loop: CASSFKNTNYGYTF. The CDR3 DNA reads as TGTGCCAGCAGCTTTAAAAACACCAACTATGGCTACACCTTC.

This clone was counted between two and nine times. The sample contains more than one DNA sequence encoding this CDR3. CDR3 residues: CASSLGTGLQETQYF. CDR3 coding DNA: TGCGCCAGCAGCTTGGGGACTGGACTACAAGAGACCCAGTACTTC. The chain combines TRBV5-1 with TRBJ2-5, with TRBD2 as a possible D gene (6 bases). CDR1 and CDR2 from the germline V gene are SGHRS and YFSETQ. Deletions cut 0 bases from V and 2 bases from J, with 11 bases between. The CDR3 is made up of 15 amino acids.

Comment on this clone: This same CDR3 is encoded by further DNA sequences in the sample. J is TRBJ1-5 and V is TRBV28; D call uncertain. V was shortened by 6 bases and J by 6 bases, with 9 bases between the two germline ends. In germline, CDR1 is MDHEN, CDR2 SYDVKM. The CDR3 is made up of 12 amino acids. The CDR3 spells CASRRPGQPQHF. CDR3 DNA sequence: TGTGCCAGCAGGCGTCCCGGTCAGCCCCAGCATTTT.

V usage is TRBV28 and J usage is TRBJ2-1; TRBD2 aligns across 9 bases. CDR3 size: 15 residues. Germline CDR1 MDHEN, CDR2 SYDVKM. J lost 3 bases, V lost 3 bases, and 3 bases had no gene match. CDR3 in DNA: TGTGCCAGCAGTTTGGTTAGCGGGAGCTACAATGAGCAGTTCTTC. This gives the protein CASSLVSGSYNEQFF.

This clone came up a few times. The chain combines TRBV6-1 with TRBJ2-5; 11 bases agree with TRBD2. The CDR3 sequence is 13 residues long. Germline CDR1 MNHNS, CDR2 SASEGT. J gave up 4 bases and V 7 bases, and 2 bases lay outside the gene matches. The CDR3 DNA follows: TGTGCCAGCAAGCTAGCGGGAGGAGAGACCCAGTACTTC. This encodes CASKLAGGETQYF.

V and J are TRBV5-1 and TRBJ1-4, with a weak D call TRBD1 (6 bases). The CDR3 contains 14 residues. Germline V gene sequence: CDR1 SGHRS, CDR2 YFSETQ. V was trimmed by 4 bases and J by 8 bases, leaving 15 bases between them. The CDR3 here is CASSPDSEREKLFF. The CDR3 DNA reads as TGCGCCAGCAGCCCGGACAGTGAAAGAGAAAAACTGTTTTTT.

The chain joins TRBV6-1 to TRBJ2-6; tentatively, D is TRBD1 (6 bases). V was trimmed by 7 bases and J by 4 bases, leaving 11 bases between them. CDR3 length: 14 residues. Germline V gives CDR1 MNHNS, CDR2 SASEGT. In DNA, the CDR3 is TGTGCCAGCAACAGGGCGGACGGGGCCAACGTCCTGACTTTC. It specifies CASNRADGANVLTF.

This clone turned up a few times. The chain links TRBV19 to TRBJ1-1, with unresolved D. CDR3 size: 15 residues. Trimming removed 0 bases at V and 2 bases at J, with 10 bases between. Germline V gene sequence: CDR1 LNHDA, CDR2 SQIVND (reference sequence). For the CDR3, the DNA is TGTGCCAGTAGTATAGATCGCCAACACAACACTGAAGCTTTCTTT. It yields the protein CASSIDRQHNTEAFF.

The chain employs TRBV5-1 and TRBJ2-3, with a weak D call TRBD2 (5 bases). CDR1 SGHRS and CDR2 YFSETQ come from the germline V gene. This CDR3 is built from 15 residues. V lost 0 bases and J lost 5, with 13 bases in between. As DNA, the CDR3 is TGCGCCAGCAGCTTGGTTCCGGGTCGGGGAGATACGCAGTATTTT. Translating gives CASSLVPGRGDTQYF.

This clone turned up a few times. This rearrangement joins TRBV6-1 to TRBJ2-1; TRBD2 is a possible D gene (6 bases). The CDR3 length is 13 residues. Germline V gives CDR1 MNHNS, CDR2 SASEGT. V lost 5 bases and J lost 9, with 14 bases in between. The CDR3 coding sequence is TGTGCCAGCAGTACGGAGGGTAGAGGTGAGCAGTTCTTC. This translates into CASSTEGRGEQFF.

A few counts support this clone. The rearrangement links TRBV6-5 to TRBJ2-7; no firm D call. The CDR3 contains 14 residues. Germline loops: CDR1 MNHEY, CDR2 SVGAGI. Between the trimmed V and J ends, which lost 3 bases and 3 bases, there was a span of 12 bases. The CDR3 DNA reads as TGTGCCAGCAGTTATGCGGCGGTGGGCTACGAGCAGTACTTC. Amino acids: CASSYAAVGYEQYF.

The chain has TRBV4-2 and TRBJ2-7, with 8 bases fitting TRBD2. The CDR3 is 16 residues long. The germline V gene has CDR1 LGHNA and CDR2 YNFKEQ. J gave up 4 bases and V 1 base, and 9 bases lay outside the gene matches. The CDR3 here is CASSQVAEAGVYEQYF. For the CDR3, the DNA is TGTGCCAGCAGCCAAGTGGCGGAAGCGGGAGTATACGAGCAGTACTTC.

This clone was seen a few times. The CDR3: CASSLGQGYEQFF. CDR3 DNA sequence: TGTGCCAGCAGCTTGGGACAGGGGTATGAGCAGTTCTTC. The chain combines TRBV7-2 with TRBJ2-1; 10 bases are a match to TRBD1. V shed 3 bases and J 8 bases; nucleotides not matched to a gene: 1. Per the germline V gene, CDR1 is SGHTA and CDR2 is FQGNSA. This CDR3 region has 13 residues.

A few counts support this clone. CDR3 DNA sequence: TGCGCCAGCAGCCTAGCGGGAGCACACAATGAGCAGTTCTTC. Amino acids: CASSLAGAHNEQFF. The rearrangement joins TRBV5-1 to TRBJ2-1; TRBD2 agrees at 10 bases. Trimming cost V 4 bases and J 5 bases; bases outside gene matches: 3. Germline loops: CDR1 SGHRS, CDR2 YFSETQ. This CDR3 region has 14 residues. The entire variable domain, with the rest obtained from reference TRBV5-1 and TRBJ2-1, is as follows: KAGVTQTPRYLIKTRGQQVTLSCSPISGHRSVSWYQQTPGQGLQFLFEYFSETQRNKGNFPGRFSGRQFSNSRSEMNVSTLELGDSALYLCASSLAGAHNEQFFGPGTRLTVL.